The entry below gives a single TCR beta chain sequence along with its context. No antigen is known for it. It has no much larger one-base neighbor in the sample; base qualities were not kept. The CDR1 and CDR2 encoded by the germline V gene are MNHEY and SVGAGI. V drops 0 bases and J drops 4 bases, leaving 9 bases in between. The CDR3 sequence holds 14 residues, the cysteine and phenylalanine included. Left in the record is the CDR3 DNA by itself, 42 bases read in frame from the first base. The library was prepared using the immunoSEQ multiplex PCR assay. A mixture of 60 forward primers for TCR Vbeta segments and 13 reverse primers for TCR Jbeta segments was used in the multiplex PCR. The CDR3 region of rearranged TCR beta genes was amplified from genomic DNA by a multiplex PCR assay. Amplified TCR beta libraries were sequenced as 87-base-pair reads on the Illumina HiSeq System. In the paper's pipeline: Across the 670 or so repertoires, a later analysis counted tens of millions of unique TCR beta chains, 9 million to 14 million of which were shared by at least two donors. Raw reads were error-corrected and collapsed into unique sequences by a nearest-neighbor algorithm in which closely related sequences were merged to remove PCR and sequencing errors. Alignment of CDR3 sequences to IMGT reference sequences was used to assign V, D and J gene segments. For a sequence to be retained, a match of at least six nucleotides was required to both a V gene segment and a J gene segment. A rearrangement was called productive if the CDR3 had no stop codons and remained in frame with V and J, and every other rearrangement was called non-productive. Following IMGT convention, CDR3 was defined as the stretch from the second conserved V-encoded cysteine up to the conserved J-encoded phenylalanine. In an earlier analysis of roughly 580 of the donors, sequences lacking an unambiguous match to a single V gene segment were excluded. In an earlier analysis of 450 to 750 of the donors, a V segment was called functional when productive rearrangements were above 56.7%, and segregating when the standard deviation between donors exceeded 5%. A statistical classification framework was built for diagnosing cytomegalovirus status from the catalog of TCR beta chain sequences. A later analysis assigned V and J genes by comparing TCR nucleotide sequences with IMGT/GENE-DB human TR gene sequences. Using the TCRdist pipeline, a later analysis assigned CDR3 sequences along with most-parsimonious VDJ recombination scenarios. In a later analysis, each TCR beta chain was defined by its CDR3 amino acid sequence together with its V-gene family, and reads without a unique V-gene family were excluded. In a later analysis, several hundred highly shared, low-generation-probability nucleotide sequences were removed to address suspected cross-contamination and a sequencing artifact. In a later analysis, a clonal expansion index was calculated for each public chain from normalized within-repertoire ranks of inferred template counts. In a later analysis, generation probabilities were computed with a VDJ recombination model fitted to out-of-frame rearrangements, and the resulting probabilities were checked against IGoR. Hypergeometric tests were used in a later analysis to score TCR-TCR, TCR-HLA and TCR-CMV co-occurrence, with a repertoire-size bias correction applied to the TCR pairs. False discovery rates were estimated in a later analysis by permuting HLA or CMV assignments 20 times. A later analysis grouped co-occurring TCRs with DBSCAN, adding TCRdist sequence similarity when clustering within HLA-allele-positive subsets. Repertoires with fewer than 30,000 or more than 120,000 public chains were left out of co-occurrence clustering, as were five repertoires with anomalous nucleotide sharing. TCRdb re-hosts the immuneACCESS table, in-frame sequences only. Its copies lack some clones; in the studies checked, an unresolved V gene accounts for under half of them, and the cause for the rest is not known. That table supplies the V and J calls and clone size; D and trimming were determined from the DNA. In all, the sample holds over 150,000 clones, and approximately 83% of those were seen once. The ten largest clones add up to around 1.3% of the sample.

The source of the sample is a study of cytomegalovirus exposure and HLA in healthy donors (TCRdb year 2017). As for the study more broadly: In an earlier analysis of some 550 of the donors, around 300 Gb of sequence data and 100 million or so unique TCR beta sequences from about 190 million T cells were reported. Class I and class II HLA loci were covered by the typing at four-digit resolution. The aim of the study was to test whether cataloging public T cell receptors could identify signatures of past pathogen exposure. Of the 350 to 450 genotyped donors, roughly 80% fell in the genetic ancestry cluster associated with self-reported Caucasian donors. Genome-wide SNP genotypes for about 65% of the 666 donors were used in a later genetic analysis, which treated that subset as a discovery cohort. Besides the first cohort of 666 subjects, a separate validation cohort made up of over 95 different subjects was used. About 310 gigabases of sequencing data and approximately 93 million unique TCR sequences were included in an early release covering about 700 HLA-typed donors. Using immunosequencing, the study profiled T cell repertoires from approximately 700 subjects and related those repertoires to cytomegalovirus serostatus. Roughly 5 DR-DQ haplotypes were handled as single units for association and clustering, since linkage in the cohort was strong. In a later analysis, previously published TCR beta repertoires from 500 to 750 donors were re-analyzed and high-resolution HLA genotyping was added so that TCR occurrence patterns could be studied. The number of donors typed differed by locus, with about 629-640 for A, B, C, DRB1 and DQB1, around 560 for DQA1, 600 to 610 for DPA1, and some 440 for DPB1. The later analysis used no new phenotypic data to find candidate immune exposures, relying instead on TCR beta sequences and their occurrence across donors. Every repertoire in the discovery cohort had been generated on one and the same sequencing platform. High-throughput TCR immunosequencing, statistical association of individual TCRs with disease status, and machine learning were combined to predict cytomegalovirus infection status. Among some 410 genotyped donors of the cohort, an average of approximately 230,000 unique TCR beta nucleotide sequences were sequenced per donor, roughly 18% of them non-productive. Alongside the repertoire data, information on donor age, sex, ethnicity and CMV serostatus was compiled. An earlier analysis of fewer than 700 of the donors applied high-throughput TCR beta sequencing to assess whether each TCR beta V gene segment acted as functional or pseudogenic.

The research as a whole found: Immune exposure information for the cohort was limited to CMV serostatus. According to the authors, the approach could potentially be generalized to other disease states and immunological phenotypes. Sequencing depth was assumed to be roughly uniform across donors in the presence/absence analyses, though that assumption may not hold. An earlier analysis of some 590 of the donors showed that most TCR beta V segments appeared in productive rearrangements either about 87% or about 30% of the time, which broadly matched IMGT annotations. A later analysis associated about 17,000 TCR beta sequences with specific HLA alleles at a false discovery rate of 0.05. Correlated functional status among segregating V segments might reflect linkage disequilibrium, but an unknown experimental factor could not be ruled out. Assigning TCR associations to individual alleles was difficult when HLA alleles, especially DR and DQ, strongly co-occurred. The sequencing pipeline was judged likely to have produced a cluster of highly shared sequence variants as a technical artifact. In a later analysis, HLA-associated TCR beta chains showed more clonal expansion and lower generation probabilities than non-associated chains that were equally common. A further reported finding was that TCR beta sequences accurately predicted the HLA-A and HLA-B alleles for most subjects in the first cohort. In vitro tests confirmed that a few of the cytomegalovirus-associated TCR beta chains recognize cytomegalovirus antigens. V-gene and J-gene trimming of TCR beta chains was associated with a missense DCLRE1C variant in a later genetic analysis, and the association was replicated in an independent cohort. While some public TCRs were present in many individuals, most TCR sequences turned up only very rarely across donors. Because some donors lacked HLA typing at each locus, the association tests relied only on the typed subset. A later analysis found that most CMV-associated TCR beta chains appeared HLA-restricted, with HLA associations seemingly driven largely by CMV exposure. A total of roughly 160 TCR beta chains were listed by the study as associated with cytomegalovirus. A later analysis found that TCR association rates varied across HLA loci, with DRB1 alleles showing the most associated TCRs and HLA-C alleles the fewest. According to a later genetic analysis, donors in an Asian-associated ancestry cluster had fewer N-insertions in productive TCRs than the approximately 650-donor mean. The earlier analysis of approximately 590 of the donors excluded some 15 rarely observed V segments, including chromosome 9 orphons, because counts were too low. Several of the top co-occurrence clusters appeared to be linked to parvovirus B19, influenza, CMV and Epstein-Barr virus, according to a later analysis. The 87-base-pair reads could not distinguish some IMGT-functional V segments, including TRBV6-2 and TRBV6-3, so those segments were excluded. The cohort was sequenced for TCR beta chains only, and without alpha or paired-chain data the features that could be detected were limited. In both the original and validation cohorts, the classifier was reported to diagnose cytomegalovirus status with high specificity and sensitivity.

In total, approximately 690 healthy bone marrow donors made up the cohort. At the time of sampling, all cohort members were nominally healthy, though unrecorded immune exposures were likely present. The donor was CMV seronegative and was included in the group of under 450 seronegative cohort members. Each donor provided a peripheral blood sample, and peripheral blood mononuclear cells were used for TCR beta sequencing. Genomic DNA extraction from the blood cell samples was performed with the Qiagen DNeasy Blood Extraction Kit. The TCR was taken from a boy aged 2 to 10 in good health and CMV-seronegative. Material for sequencing was PBMCs. Rearrangement joined TRBV6-5 to TRBJ1-2; possibly the D gene is TRBD1, per 5 matching bases. In nucleotides, the sequence is TGTGCCAGCAGTTACTCGAGCGGGGGCTATGGCTACACCTTC. Its coded protein is CASSYSSGGYGYTF.